This TCR beta chain was captured by sequencing in a study of T cells in Graves' hyperthyroidism and ophthalmopathy. Study outcomes and limitations: Most clonotypes expanded in thyroid above 0.001 were likewise present in blood.

This clonotype was recorded many times. No antigen is known for it. The V gene's germline CDR1 is MNHNS and CDR2 SASEGT. The CDR3 spans 13 residues. V lost 10 bases and J lost 1, with 13 bases in between. TCR beta CDR3 region amplification was performed from RNA transcripts. In the first-round RT-PCR of the TCR CDR3, the HTBI primer set was used. TCRdb analysed the multiplex PCR reads with MiXCR anew, one entry per CDR3 protein. The data hold 550,000 to 600,000 distinct CDR3 sequences, with over 15% observed a single time. J is TRBJ1-1 and V is TRBV6-1, with a weak D call TRBD1 (5 bases). This sequence was found in a woman between 18 and 29 years old with Graves' hyperthyroidism. Sequenced sample: blood. The CDR3 DNA sequence: TGTGCCATCGCCAGGGAAGAGAACACTGAAGCTTTCTTT. Amino acids: CAIAREENTEAFF.